This TCR beta chain was retrieved from a study of beta chain features in type 1 diabetes. Whole-study findings and limits: Junctions at VDJ sites from type 1 diabetes patients had fewer insertions and more deletions. Researchers reported that naive, central memory and Treg TCRB repertoires appeared more similar in patients than in healthy donors.

A remark on this clone: Its antigen is as yet unknown.

Reverse transcribing all isolated RNA meant expressed TCRB transcripts were sequenced. The table came from immunoSEQ multiplex PCR; TCRdb's copy has only in-frame clones and leaves some out. The repertoire holds about 140,000 clones, with 9.7% as singletons. The V gene end was trimmed by 0 bases and the J gene end by 7 bases; junction bases not matched to a gene: 14. Looked up from germline, CDR1 is SGHRS and CDR2 is YFSETQ. The CDR3 totals 19 residues. The clonotype comes from a woman aged 40 to 49 in good health. Sequenced input: central memory CD4+ T cells from blood. The V gene is TRBV5-1, the J gene TRBJ2-1; 12 positions match TRBD2. The CDR3 protein is CASSLAWTSGVRPENEQFF. DNA of the CDR3: TGCGCCAGCAGCTTGGCCTGGACTAGCGGGGTTAGGCCAGAAAATGAGCAGTTCTTC.